This TCR beta chain is from a study of OX40 agonist ivuxolimab in advanced cancers. Study in general: Patients receiving dose escalation had hepatocellular carcinoma, melanoma, renal cell or head and neck cancer. Partial responses were seen in three patients, one with hepatocellular carcinoma and two with cutaneous melanoma. Study-wide findings and caveats: Specificity for antigen went undetermined in the expanded peripheral T cells. Some of the nonresponding patients also showed low levels of normalized T-cell clonal expansion.

In regard to this clone: What it recognizes is unknown.

Here immunoSEQ multiplex PCR was the method, and the copy in TCRdb shows in-frame clones only, minus some. The table includes tens of thousands of clones, around 90% detected once. Germline CDR1 SGHAT, CDR2 FQNNGV. This CDR3 spans 13 amino acids. Trimming left V 2 bases short and J 5 bases short, with 7 bases between. The sequence was obtained from an adult with an advanced solid tumor such as melanoma, head and neck, liver or kidney cancer. The gene calls are TRBV11-2 and TRBJ1-5, with unresolved D. The specimen was CD4+ or CD8+ T cells sorted from blood, collected in a trial of the OX40 agonist ivuxolimab. CDR3: CASSLSRDQPQHF. In DNA, the CDR3 is TGTGCCAGCAGCTTATCGAGGGATCAGCCCCAGCATTTT.